This record concerns one T cell receptor beta chain sequence. Here immunoSEQ multiplex PCR was the method, and the copy in TCRdb shows in-frame clones only, minus some. The data hold 300,000 to 350,000 clones, with 80% to 90% observed a single time. The sample originates from a study of blood T cell repertoires in COVID-19. Participants spanned ages about 18 to 90 years and resided in 20 to 25 US areas. The germline gives CDR1 MDHEN, CDR2 SYDVKM. The V end lost 3 bases, the J end lost 1 base, and 9 bases lay between the germline ends. This CDR3 has 14 residues. The receptor's source is a woman under 30 who had recovered from COVID-19. V gene TRBV28 combines with J gene TRBJ1-1; D not certain. Material for sequencing was PBMCs or T cells enriched from blood (not recorded which). The CDR3 coding sequence is TGTGCCAGCAGTTTTGAAACAGCGAACACTGAAGCTTTCTTT. Translation gives CASSFETANTEAFF. Based on the CDR3 plus reference TRBV28 and TRBJ1-1, the full variable domain is DVKVTQSSRYLVKRTGEKVFLECVQDMDHENMFWYRQDPGLGLRLIYFSYDVKMKEKGDIPEGYSVSREKKERFSLILESASTNQTSMYLCASSFETANTEAFFGQGTRLTVV.